This T cell receptor beta chain was profiled in a study of T cell responses to AZD1222 COVID-19 vaccine. Profiled with immunoSEQ multiplex PCR; TCRdb holds only in-frame clones, not every one. The sample includes under 200,000 clones, roughly 90% of them seen just once. The study, taken as a whole, reports: Increases in Spike-specific TCR breadth and depth were seen after two AZD1222 doses. The study identified only a handful of AZD1222 recipients as seropositive at baseline. White British people made up most donors, females outnumbered males, and clonal diversity was possibly underestimated.

The V end lost 1 base, the J end lost 9 bases, and 7 bases lay between the germline ends. The CDR3 contains 13 residues. Germline V lookup: CDR1 SGHTA, CDR2 FQGNSA. Comments on this clone: The antigen remains undetermined.

Second-dose groups at about 4 or about 12 weeks were pooled. The chain uses TRBV7-2 and TRBJ1-6; D is ambiguous. The sample consisted of peripheral blood, taken 28 days after the second AZD1222 dose. The receptor was derived from an adult who received the AZD1222 COVID-19 vaccine. CDR3: CASSLGGSSPLHF. For the CDR3, the DNA is TGTGCCAGCAGCTTAGGTGGGAGTTCACCCCTCCACTTT. Filled out from reference TRBV7-2 and TRBJ1-6, the complete variable domain reads GAGVSQSPSNKVTEKGKDVELRCDPISGHTALYWYRQSLGQGLEFLIYFQGNSAPDKSGLPSDRFSAERTGGSVSTLTIQRTQQEDSAVYLCASSLGGSSPLHFGNGTRLTVT.